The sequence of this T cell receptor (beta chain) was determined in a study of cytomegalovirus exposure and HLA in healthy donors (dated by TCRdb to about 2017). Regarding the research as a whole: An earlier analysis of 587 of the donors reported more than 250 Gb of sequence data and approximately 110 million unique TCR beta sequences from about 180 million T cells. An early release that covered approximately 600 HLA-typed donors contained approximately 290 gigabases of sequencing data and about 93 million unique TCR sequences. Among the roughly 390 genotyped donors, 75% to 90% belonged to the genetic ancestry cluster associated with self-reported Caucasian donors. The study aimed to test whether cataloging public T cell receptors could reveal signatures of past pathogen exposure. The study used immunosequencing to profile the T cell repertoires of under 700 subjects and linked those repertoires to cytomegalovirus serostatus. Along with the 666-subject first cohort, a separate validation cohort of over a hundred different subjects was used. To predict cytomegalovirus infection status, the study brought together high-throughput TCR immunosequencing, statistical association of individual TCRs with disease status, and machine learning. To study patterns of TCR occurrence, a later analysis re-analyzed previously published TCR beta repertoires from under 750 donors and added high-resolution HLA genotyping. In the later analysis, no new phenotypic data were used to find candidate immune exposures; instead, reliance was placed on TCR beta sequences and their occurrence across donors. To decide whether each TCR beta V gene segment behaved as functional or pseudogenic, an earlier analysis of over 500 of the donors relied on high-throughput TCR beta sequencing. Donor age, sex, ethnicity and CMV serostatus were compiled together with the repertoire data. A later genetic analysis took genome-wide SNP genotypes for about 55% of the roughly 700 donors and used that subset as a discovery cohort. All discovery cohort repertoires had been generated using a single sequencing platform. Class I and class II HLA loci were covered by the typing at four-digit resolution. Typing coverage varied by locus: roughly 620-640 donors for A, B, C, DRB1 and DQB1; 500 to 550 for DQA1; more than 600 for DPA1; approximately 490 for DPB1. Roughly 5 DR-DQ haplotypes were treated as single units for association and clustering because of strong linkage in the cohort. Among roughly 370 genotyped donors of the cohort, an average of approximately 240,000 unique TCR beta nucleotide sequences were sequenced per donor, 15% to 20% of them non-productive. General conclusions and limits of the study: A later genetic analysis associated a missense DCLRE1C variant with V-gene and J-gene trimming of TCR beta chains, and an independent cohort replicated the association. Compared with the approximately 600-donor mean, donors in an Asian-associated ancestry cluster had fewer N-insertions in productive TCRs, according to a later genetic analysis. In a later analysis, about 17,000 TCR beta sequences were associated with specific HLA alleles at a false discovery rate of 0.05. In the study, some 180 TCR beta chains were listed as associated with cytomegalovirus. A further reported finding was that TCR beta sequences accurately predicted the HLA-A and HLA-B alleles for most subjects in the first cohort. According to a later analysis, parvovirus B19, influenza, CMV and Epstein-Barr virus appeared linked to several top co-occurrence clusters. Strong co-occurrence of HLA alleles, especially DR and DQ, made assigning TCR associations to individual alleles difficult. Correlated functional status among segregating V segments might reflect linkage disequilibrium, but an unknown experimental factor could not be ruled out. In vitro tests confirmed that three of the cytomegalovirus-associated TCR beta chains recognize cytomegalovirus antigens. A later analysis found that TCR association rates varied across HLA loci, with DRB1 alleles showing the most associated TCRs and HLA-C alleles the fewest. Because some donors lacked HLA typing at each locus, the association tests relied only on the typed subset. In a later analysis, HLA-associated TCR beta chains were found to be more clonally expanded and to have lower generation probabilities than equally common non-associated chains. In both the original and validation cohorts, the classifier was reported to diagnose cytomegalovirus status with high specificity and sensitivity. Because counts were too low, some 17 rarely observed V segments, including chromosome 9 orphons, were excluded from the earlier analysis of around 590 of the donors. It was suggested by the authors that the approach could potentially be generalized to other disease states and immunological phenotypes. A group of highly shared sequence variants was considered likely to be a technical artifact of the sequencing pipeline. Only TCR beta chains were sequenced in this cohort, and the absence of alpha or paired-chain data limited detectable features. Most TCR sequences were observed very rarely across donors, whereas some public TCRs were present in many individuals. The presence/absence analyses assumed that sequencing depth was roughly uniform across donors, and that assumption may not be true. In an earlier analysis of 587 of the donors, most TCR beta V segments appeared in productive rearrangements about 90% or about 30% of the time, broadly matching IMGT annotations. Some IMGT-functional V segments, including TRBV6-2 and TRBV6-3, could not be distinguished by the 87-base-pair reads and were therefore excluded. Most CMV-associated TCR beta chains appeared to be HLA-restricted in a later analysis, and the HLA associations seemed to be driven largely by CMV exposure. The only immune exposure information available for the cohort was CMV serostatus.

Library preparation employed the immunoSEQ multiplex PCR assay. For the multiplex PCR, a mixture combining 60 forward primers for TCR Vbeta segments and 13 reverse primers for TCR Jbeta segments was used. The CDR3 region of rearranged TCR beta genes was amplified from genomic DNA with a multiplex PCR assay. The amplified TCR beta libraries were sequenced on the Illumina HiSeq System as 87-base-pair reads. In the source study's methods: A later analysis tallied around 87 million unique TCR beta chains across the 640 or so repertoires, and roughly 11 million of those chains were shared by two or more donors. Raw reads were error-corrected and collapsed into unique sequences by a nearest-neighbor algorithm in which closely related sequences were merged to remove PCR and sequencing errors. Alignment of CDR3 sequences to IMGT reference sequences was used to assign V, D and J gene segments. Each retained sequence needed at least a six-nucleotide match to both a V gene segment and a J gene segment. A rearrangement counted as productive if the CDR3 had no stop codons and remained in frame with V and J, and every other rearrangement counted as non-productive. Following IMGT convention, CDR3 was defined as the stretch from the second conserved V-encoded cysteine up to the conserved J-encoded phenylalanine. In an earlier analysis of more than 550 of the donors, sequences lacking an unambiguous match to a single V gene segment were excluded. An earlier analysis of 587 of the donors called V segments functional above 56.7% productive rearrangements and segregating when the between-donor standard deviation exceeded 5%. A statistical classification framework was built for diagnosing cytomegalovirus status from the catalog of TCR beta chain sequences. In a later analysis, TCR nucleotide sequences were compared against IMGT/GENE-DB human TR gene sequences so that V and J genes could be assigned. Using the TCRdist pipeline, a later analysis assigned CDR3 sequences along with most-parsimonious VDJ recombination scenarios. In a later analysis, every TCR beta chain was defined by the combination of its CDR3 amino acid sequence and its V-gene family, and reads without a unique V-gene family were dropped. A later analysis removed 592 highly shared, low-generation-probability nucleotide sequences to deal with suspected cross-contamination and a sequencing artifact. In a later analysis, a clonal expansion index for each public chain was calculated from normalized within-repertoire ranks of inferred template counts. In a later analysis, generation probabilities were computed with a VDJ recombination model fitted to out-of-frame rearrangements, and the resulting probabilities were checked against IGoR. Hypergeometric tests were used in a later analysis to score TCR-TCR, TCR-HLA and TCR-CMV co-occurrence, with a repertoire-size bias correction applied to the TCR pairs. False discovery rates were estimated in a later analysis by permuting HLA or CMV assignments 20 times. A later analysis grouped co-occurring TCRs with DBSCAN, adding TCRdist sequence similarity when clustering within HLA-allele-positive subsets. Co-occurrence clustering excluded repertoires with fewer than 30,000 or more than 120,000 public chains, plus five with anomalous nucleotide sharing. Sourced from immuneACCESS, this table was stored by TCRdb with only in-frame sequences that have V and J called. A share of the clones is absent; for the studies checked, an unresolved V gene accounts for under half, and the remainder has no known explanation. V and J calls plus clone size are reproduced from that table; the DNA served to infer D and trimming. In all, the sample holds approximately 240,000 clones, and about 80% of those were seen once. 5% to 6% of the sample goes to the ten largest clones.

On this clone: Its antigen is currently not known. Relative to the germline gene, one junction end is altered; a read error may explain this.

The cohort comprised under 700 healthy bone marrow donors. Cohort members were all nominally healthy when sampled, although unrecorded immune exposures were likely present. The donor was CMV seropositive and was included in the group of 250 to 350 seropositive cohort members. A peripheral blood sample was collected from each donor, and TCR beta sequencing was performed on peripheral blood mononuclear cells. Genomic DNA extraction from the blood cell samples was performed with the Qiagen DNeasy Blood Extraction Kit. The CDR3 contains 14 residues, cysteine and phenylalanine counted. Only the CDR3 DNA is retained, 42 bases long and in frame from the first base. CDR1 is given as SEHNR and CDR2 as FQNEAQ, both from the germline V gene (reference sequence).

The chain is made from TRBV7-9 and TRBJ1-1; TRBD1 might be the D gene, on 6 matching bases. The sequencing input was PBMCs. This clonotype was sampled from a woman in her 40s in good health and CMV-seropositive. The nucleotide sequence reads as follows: TGTTCCAGCAGCCAAAAAGGGGGTAGGGCTGAAGCTTTCTTT. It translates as CSSSQKGGRAEAFF.